This T cell receptor (beta chain) emerged from a study of T cell responses to AZD1222 COVID-19 vaccine. Overall study: Samples with a second dose at about 4 or about 12 weeks were pooled together.

The sample holds one count of this clone. Its antigen is undetermined. Measured with immunoSEQ multiplex PCR; TCRdb has only the in-frame clones, and not every one. The sample records around 140,000 clones, roughly 90% being singletons. The germline gives CDR1 SGHTA, CDR2 FQGTGA. V was cut by 1 base and J by 1 base, with 16 bases left in between. CDR3 length: 17 amino acids. Regarding the study as a whole: Among the donors, most were white British and more were female, and clonal diversity was possibly underestimated. None of the repertoires were sampled until the peak T cell response had passed. Baseline antibody screening turned up just six or seven seropositive AZD1222 recipients.

The rearrangement uses TRBV7-3 and TRBJ1-1; possibly TRBD1 for D (5 bases). The source is an adult in good health. The source material was peripheral blood, sampled on day 0 of AZD1222 vaccination. The CDR3 sequence is CASSLMGSQGPNTEAFF. For the CDR3, the DNA is TGTGCCAGCAGCTTAATGGGCTCGCAGGGACCGAACACTGAAGCTTTCTTT.